The next 12 T cell receptor beta chains were all read from a single sample in a study of T cell repertoires in cytomegalovirus infection. Via MiXCR, TCRdb re-called the reads, giving one row per CDR3 protein. The top ten hold under 15% of the sample, which has hundreds of thousands of distinct CDR3 sequences, under 40% seen once. Their antigens are not known. Specimen: cultured CD8+ T cells from PBMCs, collected from culture after CMV antigen stimulation. The origin of the receptors is a human donor in good health (CMV status not recorded). Some clones in this sample may be carry-over from other donors' samples.

V is TRBV27 and J is TRBJ1-6; D remains unclear. From germline, CDR1 is MNHEY and CDR2 SMNVEV (reference sequence). V was shortened by 5 bases and J by 7 bases, with 9 bases between the two germline ends. The length of the CDR3 is 13 residues. The CDR3, as DNA: TGTGCCAGCAGTCACACCATAAATTCACCCCTCCACTTT. This translates into CASSHTINSPLHF.

This clonotype was detected many times. The chain couples TRBV12-3 or TRBV12-4 to TRBJ1-5; no clear D. Trimming cost V 5 bases and J 0 bases, with 11 bases left between them. The CDR3 covers 15 residues. CDR3 DNA sequence: TGTGCCAGCAGTCCCGATGCCTATAGCAATCAGCCCCAGCATTTT. This translates into CASSPDAYSNQPQHF.

The chain combines TRBV7-8 with TRBJ1-5; no firm D call. The germline gives CDR1 SGHVS, CDR2 FQNEAQ. The CDR3 totals 17 residues. V was shortened by 4 bases and J by 0 bases, with 16 bases between the two germline ends. CDR3 region: CASSSQGGLYSNQPQHF. For the CDR3, the DNA is TGTGCCAGCAGCTCCCAAGGAGGGCTTTATAGCAATCAGCCCCAGCATTTT.

The table lists this clonotype with a count of one. The rearrangement links TRBV18 to TRBJ2-7; the match to TRBD1 covers 8 bases. With 2 bases clipped from V and 0 bases from J, the junction kept 6 bases outside the gene matches. The length of the CDR3 is 16 residues. CDR1 and CDR2 from the germline V gene are KGHSH and LQKENI. The CDR3 DNA reads TGTGCCAGCTCACCAAGCGACAGGGGAGGCTCCTACGAGCAGTACTTC. Amino acids: CASSPSDRGGSYEQYF.

This clonotype was counted between two and nine times. This rearrangement joins TRBV7-6 to TRBJ1-1, with a possible D match to TRBD1 (5 bases). V lost 5 bases to trimming and J lost 5 bases, with 12 bases between them. The CDR3 runs to 13 residues. Germline CDR1 SGHVS, CDR2 FNYEAQ. The CDR3 DNA is TGTGCCAGCAGCGGCGGGGCCCTAACTGAAGCTTTCTTT. Translated, it gives CASSGGALTEAFF.

V is TRBV7-2 and J is TRBJ2-2; 10 nucleotides agree with TRBD2. CDR1 is SGHTA, CDR2 FQGNSA, per germline. This CDR3 comprises 17 residues. V was pared by 5 bases and J by 0 bases, with 6 bases of the junction left unmatched. CDR3 sequence (DNA): TGTGCCAGCAGCACAATAGCGGGGGGACCGAACACCGGGGAGCTGTTTTTT. It yields the protein CASSTIAGGPNTGELFF. The full variable domain, in which reference TRBV7-2 and TRBJ2-2 provide the parts outside the CDR3, is GAGVSQSPSNKVTEKGKDVELRCDPISGHTALYWYRQSLGQGLEFLIYFQGNSAPDKSGLPSDRFSAERTGGSVSTLTIQRTQQEDSAVYLCASSTIAGGPNTGELFFGEGSRLTVL.

This clonotype appeared a few times. The CDR3 DNA is TGTGCCAGCAGTTACTCAGGGATCGACACCCGCCACGAGCAGTACGTC. Amino acid sequence: CASSYSGIDTRHEQYV. The chain combines TRBV6-2 or TRBV6-3 with TRBJ2-7; D call uncertain. The CDR3 totals 16 residues. V was pared by 0 bases and J by 5 bases, with 17 bases between. The germline CDR1 and CDR2 sequences are MNHEY and SVGEGT.

V is TRBV11-1 and J is TRBJ2-3; D not certain. The CDR3 is 18 residues long. V gave up 1 base and J gave up 2 bases, with 19 bases separating them. Per the germline V gene, CDR1 is SGHAT and CDR2 is FQDESV (reference sequence). The CDR3 loop is CASSLDPSETLNTDTQYF. As DNA, the CDR3 is TGTGCCAGCAGCTTAGACCCCTCAGAGACCCTGAACACAGATACGCAGTATTTT.

This chain joins TRBV6-5 and TRBJ1-2, with 10 bases identical to TRBD1. J gave up 6 bases and V 0 bases, and 4 bases lay outside the gene matches. The CDR3 covers 15 residues. The germline gives CDR1 MNHEY, CDR2 SVGAGI. CDR3 DNA: TGTGCCAGCAGTTACTCGGTGACAGGGGGCGATGGCTACACCTTC. This gives the protein CASSYSVTGGDGYTF.

The chain couples TRBV7-6 to TRBJ1-1; D possibly corresponds to TRBD1 (6 bases). Germline assignment: CDR1 SGHVS and CDR2 FNYEAQ. The CDR3 has 15 amino acids. Trimming removed 6 bases from V and 5 bases from J, with 19 bases in between. The CDR3 DNA reads as TGTGCCAGCAGGACCCGGGGGGCAGGGGATACTGAAGCTTTCTTT. This translates into CASRTRGAGDTEAFF.

The J gene is TRBJ2-7, the V gene TRBV5-1, with 12 bases matching TRBD1. After removal of 4 bases from V and 2 bases from J, the junction contained 4 bases not matched to a gene. Germline CDR1 and CDR2: SGHRS and YFSETQ. CDR3 length equals 15 residues. The CDR3 here is CASSPGQGAAYEQYF. In DNA, the CDR3 is TGCGCCAGCAGCCCGGGACAGGGGGCCGCCTACGAGCAGTACTTC.

This clonotype showed up many times. The genes are TRBV7-9 and TRBJ1-4; 9 bases line up with TRBD1. The trim removed 4 bases at V and 4 bases at J, leaving 13 bases unmatched. CDR1 and CDR2 (germline): SEHNR, FQNEAQ (reference sequence). The CDR3 contains 18 residues. CDR3 protein: CASSWIGTGNLDNEKLFF. As DNA, the CDR3 is TGTGCCAGCAGCTGGATAGGGACAGGGAACCTAGATAATGAAAAACTGTTTTTT. Full variable domain (outside the CDR3, taken from reference TRBV7-9 and TRBJ1-4): DTGVSQNPRHKITKRGQNVTFRCDPISEHNRLYWYRQTLGQGPEFLTYFQNEAQLEKSRLLSDRFSAERPKGSFSTLEIQRTEQGDSAMYLCASSWIGTGNLDNEKLFFGSGTQLSVL.